A selection of T cell receptor beta chains follows, all from one sample in a study of cytomegalovirus exposure and HLA in healthy donors. TCRdb's table, derived via immunoSEQ multiplex PCR, lists solely in-frame clones and lacks some. The sample lists about 140,000 clones, around three quarters occurring once. The sequencing input was PBMCs. Source of these receptors: a man aged 35-49 years in good health and CMV-seropositive. CDR3s leave out the opening cysteine and the closing phenylalanine or tryptophan.

v_gene	j_gene	CDR3aa
TRBV20-1	TRBJ1-1	SAAGGTEAF
TRBV14	TRBJ1-1	ASSLNAGGATEAF
TRBV11-3	TRBJ2-7	ASSLDGTGTYEQY
TRBV15	TRBJ1-1	ATSTKYNTGQGIRQAF
TRBV5-8	TRBJ1-5	ASSLSEFGSNQPQH
TRBV27	TRBJ2-1	ASSLRYLVGREQF
TRBV6-5	TRBJ2-7	ASSFGTGRYEQY
TRBV19	TRBJ2-5	ASSMRAELTQY
TRBV6-5	TRBJ2-7	ASSYSQDRGAEQY
TRBV5-4	TRBJ2-3	ASSLDSYTQY
TRBV28	TRBJ1-2	ASSQGAVNYGYT
TRBV19	TRBJ2-4	ASSRPPSGGAKNIQY
TRBV27	TRBJ1-5	ASSAGQTGNQPQH
TRBV19	TRBJ1-5	ASSVPNTGTGGAWGDQPQH
TRBV7-2	TRBJ2-7	ASSRDRSTYEQY
TRBV10-3	TRBJ1-2	AISAIALANYGYT
TRBV19	TRBJ1-5	ASSIQTGFQPQH
TRBV6-1	TRBJ2-7	ASSEAGTNSYEQY
TRBV5-1	TRBJ2-5	ASSLVAGGQETQY
TRBV7-2	TRBJ1-1	ASSLGSSNTEAF
TRBV29-1	TRBJ1-2	SVEPHNYGYT
TRBV28	TRBJ1-5	ASSPGHHQH
TRBV10-3	TRBJ2-1	AISGGQGNFFDEQF
TRBV5-1	TRBJ2-5	ASSPIAGGEGAQY
TRBV19	TRBJ2-5	ASSARGQQETQY
TRBV28	TRBJ2-2	ASSSDRGTGSRRGGVELF
TRBV30	NA	AYSRAVKRDYEQY
TRBV6-1	TRBJ1-2	ASSEYTVNYGYT
TRBV5-4	TRBJ2-7	ASSFPGGGPYEQY
TRBV5-4	TRBJ1-2	ASSLAGTGYGYT
TRBV5-5	TRBJ1-6	ASSFVTDYNSPLH
TRBV19	TRBJ1-1	ASSSKRGQGNTEAF
TRBV10-3	TRBJ2-5	AISPEPDRVETQY
TRBV6-5	TRBJ2-5	ASKPDRGPEY
TRBV5-4	TRBJ1-1	ASSAPDSPNTEAF
TRBV29-1	TRBJ1-1	SVNQGYTEAF
TRBV2	TRBJ1-5	ASSTGVSNQPQH
TRBV6-1	TRBJ1-6	ASGPLSGVDSPFH
TRBV7-2	TRBJ2-5	ASSPGLAGPRGVQY
TRBV28	TRBJ2-3	ASSGPGGLDTQY
TRBV19	TRBJ1-2	ASTLSGGQSNYGYT
TRBV18	TRBJ2-3	ASLGLLTDTQY
TRBV5-1	TRBJ2-7	ASSSLYEQY
TRBV2	TRBJ1-6	ASSEDLGSSPLH
TRBV7-9	TRBJ2-7	ASSEREGAYEQY
TRBV7-2	TRBJ2-4	ASSSGLAGNIQY
TRBV6-5	TRBJ2-7	ASSGTGDYEQY
TRBV5-1	TRBJ1-3	ASSPFAGTAAGGNTIY
TRBV6-1	TRBJ2-3	ASSGYPRTSTDTQY